This T cell receptor (beta chain) derives from a study of identical twins. TCRdb used MiXCR to reprocess the 5' RACE reads, holding one entry per CDR3 protein. This table holds roughly 1.6 million distinct CDR3 sequences, under 35% found once. This clonotype was counted only a few times. The sample comprised cord blood. This TCR was recovered from a newborn girl in good health.

CDR3 sequence (DNA): TGCGCCAGCAGCAACGCAGGGGACTATGGCTACACCTTC. It encodes CASSNAGDYGYTF. This chain links TRBV5-1 with TRBJ1-2, with D possibly being TRBD1 (6 bases). Germline CDR1 is SGHRS and CDR2 is YFSETQ. This CDR3 comprises 13 residues. Trimming removed 4 bases from V and 3 bases from J, with 10 bases in between.